This T cell receptor beta chain was captured in a study of T cell responses to AZD1222 COVID-19 vaccine. For the study at large: It was second doses at about 4 or about 12 weeks that were pooled.

This CDR3 comprises 14 residues. V shed 3 bases and J 4 bases; nucleotides not matched to a gene: 3. Germline assignment: CDR1 MDHEN and CDR2 SYDVKM. Whole-study findings and limits: The peak T cell response came first, and repertoires were sampled only after it. At study baseline, merely five or six AZD1222 recipients were seropositive. Breadth and depth of Spike-specific TCRs rose after two AZD1222 doses.

A few counts support this clone. As yet, its antigen is unknown. The assay was immunoSEQ multiplex PCR, and TCRdb's table has in-frame clones only and misses some. The repertoire consists of about 180,000 clones, with less than 95% occurring once and the leading ten covering roughly 1.6%. This TCR was recovered from an adult in good health. Sequences were derived from peripheral blood, sampled on day 0 of AZD1222 vaccination. This chain links TRBV28 with TRBJ1-1; 9 bases are shared with TRBD1. In nucleotides, the CDR3 is TGTGCCAGCAGTTTTGGACAGGGGACCACTGAAGCTTTCTTT. Translating gives CASSFGQGTTEAFF. The full variable domain, rest sourced from reference TRBV28 and TRBJ1-1, is DVKVTQSSRYLVKRTGEKVFLECVQDMDHENMFWYRQDPGLGLRLIYFSYDVKMKEKGDIPEGYSVSREKKERFSLILESASTNQTSMYLCASSFGQGTTEAFFGQGTRLTVV.